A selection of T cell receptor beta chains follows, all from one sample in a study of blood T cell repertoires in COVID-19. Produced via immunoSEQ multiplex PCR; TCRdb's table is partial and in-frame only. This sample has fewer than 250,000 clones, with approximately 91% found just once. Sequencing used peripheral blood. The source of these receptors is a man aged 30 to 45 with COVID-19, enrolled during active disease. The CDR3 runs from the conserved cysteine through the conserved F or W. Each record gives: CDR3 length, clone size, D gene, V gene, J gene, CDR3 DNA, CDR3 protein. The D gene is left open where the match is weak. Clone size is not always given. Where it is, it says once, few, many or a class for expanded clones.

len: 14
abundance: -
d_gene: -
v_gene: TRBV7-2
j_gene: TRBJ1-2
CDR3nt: TGTGCCAGCAGCTTAGGACCGCTCGCGGGTGGCTACACCTTC
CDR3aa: CASSLGPLAGGYTF

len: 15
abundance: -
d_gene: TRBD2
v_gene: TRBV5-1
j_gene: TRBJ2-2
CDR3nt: TGCGCCAGCAGCACCGGGACTAGCGGGGTTGGGGAGCTGTTTTTT
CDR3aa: CASSTGTSGVGELFF

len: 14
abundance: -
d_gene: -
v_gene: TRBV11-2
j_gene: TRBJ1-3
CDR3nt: TGTGCCAGCAGCTTAGAGTCTGGCGGAAACACCATATATTTT
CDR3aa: CASSLESGGNTIYF

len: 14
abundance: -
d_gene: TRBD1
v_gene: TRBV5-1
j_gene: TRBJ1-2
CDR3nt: TGCGCCAGCAGCTTGGCCACTAACAGGGGGGGCTACACCTTC
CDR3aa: CASSLATNRGGYTF

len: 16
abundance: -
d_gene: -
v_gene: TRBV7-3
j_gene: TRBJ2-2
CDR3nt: TGTGCCAGCAGCTTAAGGGCAGTTACGAACACCGGGGAGCTGTTTTTT
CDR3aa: CASSLRAVTNTGELFF

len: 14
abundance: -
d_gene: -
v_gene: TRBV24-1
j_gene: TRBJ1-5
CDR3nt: TGTGCCACCAGTCCCCGGGGGTGGGAACAGCCCCAGCATTTT
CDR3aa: CATSPRGWEQPQHF

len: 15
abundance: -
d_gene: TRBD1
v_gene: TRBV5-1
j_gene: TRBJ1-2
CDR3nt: TGCGCCAGCAGCTTGGGGTCGTCGACAGGGCAGGGCTACACCTTC
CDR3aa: CASSLGSSTGQGYTF

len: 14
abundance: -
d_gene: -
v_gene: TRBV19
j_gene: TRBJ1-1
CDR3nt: TGTGCCAGTAGTTTCCGGGGGGGAGGTACTGAAGCTTTCTTT
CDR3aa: CASSFRGGGTEAFF

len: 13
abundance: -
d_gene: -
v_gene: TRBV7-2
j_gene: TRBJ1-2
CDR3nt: TGTGCCAGCAGCCAAGGGGGGGTTCGAGGCTACACCTTC
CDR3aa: CASSQGGVRGYTF

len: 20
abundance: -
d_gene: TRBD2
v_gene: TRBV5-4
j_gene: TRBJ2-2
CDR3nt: TGTGCCAGCAGCCAGGCCGCTGGGACTAGCGGGGGGGCGAACACCGGGGAGCTGTTTTTT
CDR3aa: CASSQAAGTSGGANTGELFF

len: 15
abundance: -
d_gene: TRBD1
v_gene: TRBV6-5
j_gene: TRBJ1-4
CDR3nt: TGTGCCAGCAGTTATAGCTGGGACAGGGAGGAAAAACTGTTTTTT
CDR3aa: CASSYSWDREEKLFF

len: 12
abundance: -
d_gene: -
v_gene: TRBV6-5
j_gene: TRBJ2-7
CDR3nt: TGTGCCAGCCGCCGGACAGCCTACGAGCAGTACTTC
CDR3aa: CASRRTAYEQYF

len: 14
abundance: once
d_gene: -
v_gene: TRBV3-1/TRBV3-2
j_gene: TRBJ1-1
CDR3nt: TGTGCCAGCAGCCAAGAAGGGGCCGGCACTGAAGCTTTCTTT
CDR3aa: CASSQEGAGTEAFF

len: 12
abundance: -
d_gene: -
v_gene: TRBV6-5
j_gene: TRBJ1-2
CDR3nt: TGTGCCAGCGACAGGTCGGTCTATGGCTACACCTTC
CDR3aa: CASDRSVYGYTF

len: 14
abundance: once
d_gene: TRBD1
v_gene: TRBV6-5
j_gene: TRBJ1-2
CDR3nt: TGTGCCAGCAGTTACTCGACAGGGGGCGGTGGCTACACCTTC
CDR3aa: CASSYSTGGGGYTF

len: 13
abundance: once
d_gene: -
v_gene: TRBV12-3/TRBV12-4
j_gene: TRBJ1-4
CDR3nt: TGTGCCAGCAGACTTCGCGGGACTGAAAAACTGTTTTTT
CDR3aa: CASRLRGTEKLFF

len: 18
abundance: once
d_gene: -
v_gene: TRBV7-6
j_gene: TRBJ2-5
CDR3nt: TGTGCCAGCAGCTTATCTGGAGGGTTGGGATGGAGCGGGGAGACCCAGTACTTC
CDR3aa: CASSLSGGLGWSGETQYF

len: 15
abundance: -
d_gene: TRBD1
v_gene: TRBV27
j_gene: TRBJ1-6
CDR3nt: TGTGCCAGCACCGTCAAGGACAGGTATAATTCACCCCTCCACTTT
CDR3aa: CASTVKDRYNSPLHF

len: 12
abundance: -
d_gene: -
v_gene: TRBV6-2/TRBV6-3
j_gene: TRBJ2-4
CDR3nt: TGTGCCAGCAGTTACTCGAGAGGACAGTCCGACTTC
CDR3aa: CASSYSRGQSDF

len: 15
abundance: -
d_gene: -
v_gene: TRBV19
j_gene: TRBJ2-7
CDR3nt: TGTGCCAGTAGTATAGGAACAGGACCCTCCTACGAGCAGTACTTC
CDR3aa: CASSIGTGPSYEQYF

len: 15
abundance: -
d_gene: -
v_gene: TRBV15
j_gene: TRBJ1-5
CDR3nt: TGTGCCACCATGGTCCTGGACAGAAGCAATCAGCCCCAGCATTTT
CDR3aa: CATMVLDRSNQPQHF

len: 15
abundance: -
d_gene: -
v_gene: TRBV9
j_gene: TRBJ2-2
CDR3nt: TGTGCCAGCAGCGTAGGGGCAGGGAACACCGGGGAGCTGTTTTTT
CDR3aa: CASSVGAGNTGELFF